The rows below give T cell receptor beta chains drawn from one sample of a study of cytomegalovirus exposure and HLA in healthy donors. TCRdb keeps only in-frame clones here, not all; method: immunoSEQ multiplex PCR. The profile shows 130,000 to 150,000 clones, 87% of them singletons. The sample taken for sequencing was PBMCs. The receptors come from a man in his late teens or twenties in good health and CMV-seropositive. The CDR3 runs from the conserved cysteine through the conserved F or W. A D gene is named only where the DNA matches it firmly. Clone size, where shown, is once, few, many, or a class for clones that have expanded.

-	TRBV6-1	TRBJ1-1	TRBD1	CASSGWTGETEAFF	TGTGCCAGCAGTGGGTGGACAGGGGAAACTGAAGCTTTCTTT
-	TRBV29-1	TRBJ2-1	TRBD1	CSVARQGLYAYNEQFF	TGCAGCGTTGCCAGACAGGGTCTTTACGCCTACAATGAGCAGTTCTTC
-	TRBV19	TRBJ1-2	-	CASTGYGGTGYGYTF	TGTGCCAGTACCGGTTACGGGGGAACAGGCTATGGCTACACCTTC
once	TRBV6-1	TRBJ2-7	TRBD2	CASSVKSGAIYEQYF	TGTGCCAGCAGTGTGAAAAGCGGGGCTATCTACGAGCAGTACTTC
-	TRBV6-1	TRBJ2-7	-	CASSETSDSLSEQYF	TGTGCCAGCAGTGAAACATCCGACAGTCTGTCCGAGCAGTACTTC
-	TRBV6-5	TRBJ1-2	-	CASSYGGGYTF	TGTGCCAGCAGTTACGGGGGCGGCTACACCTTC
-	TRBV5-1	TRBJ2-5	-	CASSLGHEETQYF	TGCGCCAGCAGCTTGGGTCATGAAGAGACCCAGTACTTC
-	TRBV19	TRBJ2-1	TRBD2	CASSMRSSGGDEQFF	TGTGCCAGTAGTATGAGGTCTAGCGGAGGCGATGAGCAGTTCTTC
-	TRBV19	TRBJ1-1	-	CASSRAVNTEAFF	TGTGCCAGTAGTAGGGCAGTAAACACTGAAGCTTTCTTT
-	TRBV2	TRBJ2-5	-	CASSEGSVSYQETQYF	TGTGCCAGCAGTGAAGGGTCAGTTTCGTACCAAGAGACCCAGTACTTC
-	TRBV6-5	TRBJ2-2	TRBD2	CASSYRGLAGAGELFF	TGTGCCAGCAGTTACAGGGGACTAGCGGGAGCCGGGGAGCTGTTTTTT
once	TRBV6-1	TRBJ2-2	-	CASSPLTNTGELFF	TGTGCCAGCAGCCCTCTAACGAACACCGGGGAGCTGTTTTTT
once	TRBV15	TRBJ1-2	TRBD1	CATSRDRTGLYGYTF	TGTGCCACCAGCAGAGATCGGACAGGGCTATATGGCTACACCTTC
-	TRBV30	TRBJ1-6	-	CAWKLSPSYNSPLHF	TGTGCCTGGAAACTTTCTCCATCCTATAATTCACCCCTCCACTTT
-	TRBV7-2	TRBJ2-3	-	CASSSGPYTDTQYF	TGTGCCAGCAGCTCTGGGCCTTACACAGATACGCAGTATTTT
-	TRBV2	TRBJ2-2	-	CASSDSGRANTGELFF	TGTGCCAGCAGTGATAGTGGCAGGGCGAACACCGGGGAGCTGTTTTTT
-	TRBV5-4	TRBJ2-1	TRBD2	CASSQSSGSGLNEQFF	TGTGCCAGCAGTCAAAGTAGCGGGAGTGGTTTGAATGAGCAGTTCTTC
-	TRBV18	TRBJ2-1	TRBD2	CASSSRTSGFSGHEQFF	TGTGCCAGCTCATCAAGGACTAGCGGGTTTTCGGGGCATGAGCAGTTCTTC
-	TRBV5-1	TRBJ2-1	TRBD2	CASSGGTSANNEQFF	TGCGCCAGCAGCGGGGGGACTAGCGCCAACAATGAGCAGTTCTTC
once	TRBV12-5	TRBJ2-7	TRBD1	CASGFPGQGFGEQYF	TGTGCTAGTGGTTTTCCGGGACAGGGTTTTGGCGAGCAGTACTTC
-	TRBV6-1	TRBJ2-5	-	CASSEDAVVETQYF	TGTGCCAGCAGTGAAGATGCGGTTGTGGAGACCCAGTACTTC
-	TRBV7-9	TRBJ2-6	TRBD2	CASSRTSGVTGANVLTF	TGTGCCAGCAGCCGGACTAGCGGGGTAACTGGGGCCAACGTCCTGACTTTC
-	TRBV5-4	TRBJ1-2	-	CASSLVSEAYGYTF	TGTGCCAGCAGCTTGGTCTCCGAAGCTTATGGCTACACCTTC
-	TRBV21-1	TRBJ1-4	-	CASIPGQGPNEKLFF	TGTGCCAGCATCCCGGGACAGGGGCCTAATGAAAAACTGTTTTTT
-	TRBV5-1	TRBJ2-7	TRBD2	CASSLGDYYEQYF	TGCGCCAGCAGCTTGGGGGACTACTACGAGCAGTACTTC